This is a list of T cell receptor beta chains from one sample in a study of T-cell memory formation after mild COVID-19. TCRdb re-called the 5' RACE reads through MiXCR, storing one row per CDR3 protein. The table lists roughly 180,000 distinct CDR3 sequences, around 18% of them singletons. Material for sequencing was PBMCs or a T cell subset sorted from them (not recorded which). These receptors were collected from a man aged 18 to 30 who had mild COVID-19 (a few samples of this study predate the infection). Cell type and time point are not known. Both conserved end residues are part of each CDR3. The D gene is left open where the match is weak. A row's size may be missing; if present it is once, few, many or a size class.

v_gene	d_gene	abundance	j_gene	CDR3aa	CDR3nt
TRBV7-9	.	few	TRBJ1-1	CASLRYEGTEAFF	TGTGCCAGCCTGCGTTATGAAGGCACTGAAGCTTTCTTT
TRBV7-2	.	.	TRBJ1-2	CASSLEAGVDGYTF	TGTGCCAGCAGCTTAGAGGCAGGAGTGGATGGCTACACCTTC
TRBV14	TRBD1	few	TRBJ1-1	CASSDYRGANTEAFF	TGTGCCAGCAGCGACTACAGGGGCGCGAACACTGAAGCTTTCTTT
TRBV4-1	.	few	TRBJ1-2	CASSQDRAVFGGYTF	TGCGCCAGCAGCCAAGATCGCGCGGTCTTCGGGGGCTACACCTTC
TRBV24-1	.	.	TRBJ2-2	CATSDFWQVGTGELFF	TGTGCCACCAGTGATTTTTGGCAGGTCGGCACCGGGGAGCTGTTTTTT
TRBV7-6	.	.	TRBJ2-2	CASSPGGRPPGELFF	TGTGCCAGCAGCCCTGGGGGCAGGCCCCCCGGGGAGCTGTTTTTT
TRBV7-2	TRBD2	.	TRBJ2-3	CASSLGLEVDTQYF	TGTGCCAGCAGCCTTGGACTAGAGGTAGATACGCAGTATTTT
TRBV24-1	.	.	TRBJ2-2	CATSDLSAGAYTGELFF	TGTGCCACCAGTGATTTGAGTGCAGGGGCGTACACCGGGGAGCTGTTTTTT
TRBV6-2/TRBV6-3	.	few	TRBJ1-5	CASSLIGGGNQPQHF	TGTGCCAGCAGTCTCATCGGGGGGGGGAACCAGCCCCAGCATTTT
TRBV4-3	.	few	TRBJ2-3	CASSQESEGPQYF	TGCGCCAGCAGCCAAGAGTCCGAGGGACCGCAGTATTTT
TRBV25-1	.	few	TRBJ1-2	CASTGNTYGYTF	TGTGCCAGCACTGGGAATACCTATGGCTACACCTTC
TRBV12-3/TRBV12-4	TRBD2	.	TRBJ2-3	CASSWRLAGYVTDTQYF	TGTGCCAGCAGTTGGAGACTAGCGGGATATGTCACAGATACGCAGTATTTT
TRBV20-1	.	.	TRBJ2-7	CSASSRAYEQYF	TGCAGTGCTAGTTCCAGGGCCTACGAGCAGTACTTC
TRBV7-2	.	.	TRBJ2-3	CASSLLLDTQYF	TGTGCCAGCAGCTTACTCCTAGATACGCAGTATTTT
TRBV4-3	.	.	TRBJ1-2	CASSRMRVDRYGYTF	TGCGCCAGCAGCCGCATGAGAGTGGACAGATATGGCTACACCTTC
TRBV20-1	TRBD2	few	TRBJ2-1	CSALLLIAGGHNEQFF	TGCAGTGCTCTTCTCCTAATAGCGGGGGGGCACAATGAGCAGTTCTTC
TRBV7-9	.	.	TRBJ1-6	CASERGSGSPLHF	TGTGCGAGCGAAAGGGGCAGTGGATCACCCCTCCACTTT
TRBV12-3/TRBV12-4	TRBD1	.	TRBJ2-3	CASSFDRADTQYF	TGTGCCAGCAGTTTTGACAGGGCAGATACGCAGTATTTT
TRBV4-1	TRBD2	many	TRBJ2-3	CASSQEWTSGATDTQYF	TGCGCCAGCAGCCAGGAATGGACTAGCGGAGCCACAGATACGCAGTATTTT
TRBV11-3	.	.	TRBJ2-1	CASSLGLHNEQFF	TGTGCCAGCAGCTTAGGACTACACAATGAGCAGTTCTTC
TRBV2	.	few	TRBJ2-5	CASSVFSAGETQYF	TGTGCCAGCAGTGTTTTTTCGGCAGGGGAGACCCAGTACTTC
TRBV6-1	.	.	TRBJ1-1	CASSEEEYVNTEAFF	TGTGCCAGCAGTGAAGAGGAGTATGTGAACACTGAAGCTTTCTTT
TRBV7-2	TRBD1	.	TRBJ2-2	CASSSSPDRVNGELFF	TGTGCCAGCAGCTCCTCACCAGACAGGGTGAACGGGGAGCTGTTTTTT